This note documents a single T cell receptor (beta chain) sequence. The source of the sample is a study of OX40 agonist ivuxolimab in advanced cancers. Overall study context: Prior therapy, whether anti-PD-1, anti-PD-L1 or anti-CTLA-4, was allowed, and 40% had some.

From germline, CDR1 is LNHDA and CDR2 SQIVND (reference sequence). This CDR3 contains 17 residues. Germline trimming cut 5 bases from V and 7 bases from J; bases unmatched to any gene: 14. The protocol was immunoSEQ multiplex PCR, while the TCRdb copy is restricted to in-frame clones and leaves out a portion. The table shows about 76,000 clones, with about 87% occurring only once. V and J are TRBV19 and TRBJ1-4, with 9 bases that match TRBD1. The receptor's source is an adult with an advanced solid tumor such as melanoma, head and neck, liver or kidney cancer. The sequenced sample was CD4+ or CD8+ T cells sorted from blood, obtained in a trial of the OX40 agonist ivuxolimab. CDR3 residues: CASSPYPLTGGAEKLFF. The CDR3 DNA sequence: TGTGCCAGTAGTCCATACCCTCTGACAGGGGGGGCTGAAAAACTGTTTTTT.